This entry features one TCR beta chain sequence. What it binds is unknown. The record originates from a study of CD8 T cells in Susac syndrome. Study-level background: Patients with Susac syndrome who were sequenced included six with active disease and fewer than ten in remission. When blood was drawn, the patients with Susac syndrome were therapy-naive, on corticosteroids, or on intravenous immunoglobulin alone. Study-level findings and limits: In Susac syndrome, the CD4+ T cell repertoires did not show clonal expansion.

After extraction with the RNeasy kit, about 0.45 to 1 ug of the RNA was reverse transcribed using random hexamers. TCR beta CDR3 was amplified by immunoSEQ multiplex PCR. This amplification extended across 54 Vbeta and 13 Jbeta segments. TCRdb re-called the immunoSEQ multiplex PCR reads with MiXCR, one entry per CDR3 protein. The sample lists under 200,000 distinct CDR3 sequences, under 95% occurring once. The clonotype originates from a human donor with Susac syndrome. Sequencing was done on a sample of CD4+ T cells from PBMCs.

CDR3 DNA sequence: TGCAGTGCTAGGATACAGGGAACTGGGGCCAACGTCCTGACTTTC. Translation: CSARIQGTGANVLTF. This chain connects TRBV20-1 to TRBJ2-6; tentatively, D is TRBD1 (6 bases). CDR3 size: 15 residues. V lost 3 bases, J lost 2 bases, and 11 bases lay in between. Germline V gene data show CDR1 as DFQATT and CDR2 as SNEGSKA (reference sequence).